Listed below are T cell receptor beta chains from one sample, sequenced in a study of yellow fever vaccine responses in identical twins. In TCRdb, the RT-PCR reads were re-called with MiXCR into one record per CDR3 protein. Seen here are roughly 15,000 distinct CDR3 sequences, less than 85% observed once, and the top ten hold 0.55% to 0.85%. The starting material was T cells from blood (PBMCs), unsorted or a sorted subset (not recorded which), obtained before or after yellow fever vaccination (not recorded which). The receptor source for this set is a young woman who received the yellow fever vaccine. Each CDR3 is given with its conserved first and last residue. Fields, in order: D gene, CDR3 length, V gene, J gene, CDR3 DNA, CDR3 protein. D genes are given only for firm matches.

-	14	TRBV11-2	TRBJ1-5	TGTGCCAGCAGCTTGGGCGGGGTTGGCCAGCCCCAGCATTTT	CASSLGGVGQPQHF
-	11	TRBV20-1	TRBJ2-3	TGCAGTGCTACCCGTGGAGATACGCAGTATTTT	CSATRGDTQYF
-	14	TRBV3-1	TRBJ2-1	TGTGCCAGCAGCCAAGAGGCTAGAGGCAATGAGCAGTTCTTC	CASSQEARGNEQFF
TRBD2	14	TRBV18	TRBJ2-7	TGTGCCAGCTCACCAACTCGGGGGGGCTACGAGCAGTACTTC	CASSPTRGGYEQYF
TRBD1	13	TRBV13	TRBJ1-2	TGTGCCAGCAGCCGGGACAGCAACTATGGCTACACCTTC	CASSRDSNYGYTF
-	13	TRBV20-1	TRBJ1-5	TGCAGTGCTGCGGACGGACCCAATCAGCCCCAGCATTTT	CSAADGPNQPQHF
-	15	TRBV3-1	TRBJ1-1	TGTGCCAGCAGCCGGAGGCGGAGTCTGAACACTGAAGCTTTCTTT	CASSRRRSLNTEAFF
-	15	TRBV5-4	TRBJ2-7	TGTGCCAGCAGCTTGGATTGGTCCGGTTCCTACGAGCAGTACTTC	CASSLDWSGSYEQYF
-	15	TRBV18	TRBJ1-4	TGTGCCAGCTCACCGCAGGGTAGCACTAATGAAAAACTGTTTTTT	CASSPQGSTNEKLFF
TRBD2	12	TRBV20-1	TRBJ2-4	TGCAGTGCTCAGGCGGGAGGGAACATTCAGTACTTC	CSAQAGGNIQYF